The 6 T cell receptor beta chains given below trace back to one sample, sequenced in a study of blood T cell repertoires in COVID-19. The assay was immunoSEQ multiplex PCR, and TCRdb's table has in-frame clones only and misses some. The sample carries around 58,000 clones, approximately 80% recorded once. The sequenced material came from PBMCs or T cells enriched from blood (not recorded which). The receptor source for this set is a woman between 40 and 50 years old with acute COVID-19.

The chain employs TRBV3-1 (or the pseudogene TRBV3-2) and TRBJ1-1; 7 nucleotides line up with TRBD1. Germline assignment: CDR1 LGHDT and CDR2 YNNKEL (reference sequence). The CDR3 covers 15 residues. Trimming took 3 bases from V and 5 from J; bases not matched to a gene: 9. The CDR3 DNA sequence: TGTGCCAGCAGCCAGCCGACAGGGTCTGGGACTGAAGCTTTCTTT. Protein sequence: CASSQPTGSGTEAFF.

This clone came up a few times. Other DNA sequences in this sample translate to the same CDR3. The chain combines TRBV4-1 with TRBJ2-2; 7 bases fit TRBD1. J lost 0 bases, V lost 0 bases, and 4 bases had no gene match. The CDR3 has 17 amino acids. Germline V gene data show CDR1 as MGHRA and CDR2 as YSYEKL. The CDR3 loop is CASSQDRQGANTGELFF. The CDR3 DNA reads TGCGCCAGCAGCCAAGATCGCCAGGGGGCGAACACCGGGGAGCTGTTTTTT.

The V call is TRBV9, the J call TRBJ2-7; TRBD2 matches 9 bases. With V trimmed by 4 bases and J by 6 bases, 23 bases remained unmatched. The length of the CDR3 is 19 residues. Germline V lookup: CDR1 SGDLS, CDR2 YYNGEE. CDR3 protein: CASSPRIAGVLPTASEQYF. CDR3 coding DNA: TGTGCCAGCAGCCCCCGAATAGCGGGAGTTCTCCCCACAGCCAGCGAGCAGTACTTC.

This clone was observed a single time. The chain uses TRBV18 and TRBJ1-5, with D hard to call. V was pared by 3 bases and J by 4 bases, with 13 bases between. Germline V gene data show CDR1 as KGHSH and CDR2 as LQKENI. This CDR3 region has 15 residues. CDR3 sequence: CASSPTTAKNQPQHF. The CDR3 coding sequence is TGTGCCAGCTCACCTACCACTGCAAAGAATCAGCCCCAGCATTTT.

This clone turned up a few times. This chain joins TRBV5-1 and TRBJ2-7, with 7 bases that match TRBD1. This CDR3 spans 14 amino acids. Trimming removed 4 bases from V and 3 bases from J; junction bases left unmatched: 7. Looked up from germline, CDR1 is SGHRS and CDR2 is YFSETQ. The CDR3 sequence is CASSPTGVVYEQYF. The DNA of the CDR3 is TGCGCCAGCAGCCCCACAGGGGTGGTCTACGAGCAGTACTTC.

This sequence joins TRBV28 and TRBJ2-6, with D possibly TRBD1 on 5 matching bases. The CDR3 contains 16 residues. Per germline, CDR1 MDHEN and CDR2 SYDVKM. V lost 7 bases, J lost 1 base, and 14 bases lay in between. Written as DNA, the CDR3 is TGTGCCAGCACTCGATCAGGGTATTCTGGGGCCAACGTCCTGACTTTC. It translates to CASTRSGYSGANVLTF. The full variable domain, with the rest looked up from reference TRBV28 and TRBJ2-6, is DVKVTQSSRYLVKRTGEKVFLECVQDMDHENMFWYRQDPGLGLRLIYFSYDVKMKEKGDIPEGYSVSREKKERFSLILESASTNQTSMYLCASTRSGYSGANVLTFGAGSRLTVL.